This TCR beta chain was sequenced in a study of blood T cell repertoires in COVID-19. About the research overall: The United States, Italy and Spain provided the acute and convalescent COVID-19 samples.

The junction had 3 bases not matched to a gene; V was cut back by 0 bases and J by 6 bases. CDR3 length: 15 residues. Per germline, CDR1 KGHSH and CDR2 LQKENI. Sequenced by immunoSEQ multiplex PCR; TCRdb stores in-frame clones only, minus some. The sample gives approximately 300,000 clones, just over 85% of which show up once; around 9.3% is in the top ten. Ages ranged from about 18 to 100 years, with residence in about two dozen US areas. Symptom resolution, clearance, or two negative PCRs marked the recovered donors of Cohort 3. The chain couples TRBV18 to TRBJ2-1; 9 nucleotides line up with TRBD1. Sequencing was carried out using PBMCs or T cells enriched from blood (not recorded which). This sequence was found in a young woman who had recovered from COVID-19. CDR3 sequence reads: CASSPPGQGLNEQFF. In DNA form, the CDR3 reads TGTGCCAGCTCACCACCGGGACAGGGTCTCAATGAGCAGTTCTTC.